This record covers a single TCR beta chain. This specimen comes from a study of blood T cell repertoires in COVID-19. Assay: immunoSEQ multiplex PCR; the TCRdb copy retains only in-frame clones and omits some. The sample has 350,000 to 400,000 clones, more than 70% seen once. Participants' reported clinical history set cohort assignment. V shed 3 bases and J shed 0 bases, with 7 bases lying between them. The CDR3 runs to 14 residues. The germline CDR1 and CDR2 sequences are LGHDT and YNNKEL (reference sequence). The sequenced sample was PBMCs or T cells enriched from blood (not recorded which). The clonotype was recovered from a man aged 40-50 years in a cohort exposed to, infected with or recovered from COVID-19 (not recorded which). The V call is TRBV3-1 (or the pseudogene TRBV3-2), the J call TRBJ2-3, with D possibly being TRBD2 (5 bases). CDR3: CASSQRTSTDTQYF. The CDR3 DNA reads as TGTGCCAGCAGCCAGCGGACTAGCACAGATACGCAGTATTTT.